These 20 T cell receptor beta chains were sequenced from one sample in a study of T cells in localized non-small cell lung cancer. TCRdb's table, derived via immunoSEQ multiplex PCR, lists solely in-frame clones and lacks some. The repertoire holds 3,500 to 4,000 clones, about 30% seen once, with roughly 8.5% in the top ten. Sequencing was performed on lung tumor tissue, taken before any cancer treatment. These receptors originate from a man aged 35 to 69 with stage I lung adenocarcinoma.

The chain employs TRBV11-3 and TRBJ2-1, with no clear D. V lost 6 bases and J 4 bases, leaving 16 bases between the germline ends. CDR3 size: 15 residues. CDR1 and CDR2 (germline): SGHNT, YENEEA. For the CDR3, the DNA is TGTGCCAGCAGTTCCTCGGGTCTAACTTACAATGAGCAGTTCTTC. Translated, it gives CASSSSGLTYNEQFF.

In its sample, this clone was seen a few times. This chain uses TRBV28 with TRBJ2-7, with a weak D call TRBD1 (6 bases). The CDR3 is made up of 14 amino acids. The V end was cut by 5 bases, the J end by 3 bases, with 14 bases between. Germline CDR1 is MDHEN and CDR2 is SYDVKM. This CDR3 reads CASSLRDIYYEQYF. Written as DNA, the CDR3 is TGTGCCAGCAGTCTCCGGGACATTTACTACGAGCAGTACTTC. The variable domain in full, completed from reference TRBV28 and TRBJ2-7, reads DVKVTQSSRYLVKRTGEKVFLECVQDMDHENMFWYRQDPGLGLRLIYFSYDVKMKEKGDIPEGYSVSREKKERFSLILESASTNQTSMYLCASSLRDIYYEQYFGPGTRLTVT.

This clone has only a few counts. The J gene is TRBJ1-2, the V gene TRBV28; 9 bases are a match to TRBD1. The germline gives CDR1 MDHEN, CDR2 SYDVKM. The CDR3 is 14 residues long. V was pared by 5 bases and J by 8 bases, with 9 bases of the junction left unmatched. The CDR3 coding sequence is TGTGCCAGCAGTGTTACAGGGGGCTTAAAGGGCTACACCTTC. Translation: CASSVTGGLKGYTF.

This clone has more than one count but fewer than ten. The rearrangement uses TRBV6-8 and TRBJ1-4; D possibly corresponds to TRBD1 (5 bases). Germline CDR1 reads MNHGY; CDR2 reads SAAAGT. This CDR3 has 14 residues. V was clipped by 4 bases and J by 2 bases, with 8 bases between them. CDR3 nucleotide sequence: TGTGCCAGCAGTTCGACAGTCACTAATGAAAAACTGTTTTTT. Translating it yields CASSSTVTNEKLFF.

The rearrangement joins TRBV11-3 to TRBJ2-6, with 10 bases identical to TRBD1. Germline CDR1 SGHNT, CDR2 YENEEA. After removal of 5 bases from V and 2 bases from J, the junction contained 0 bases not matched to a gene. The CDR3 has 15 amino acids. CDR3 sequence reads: CASSGQGAGANVLTF. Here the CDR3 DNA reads TGTGCCAGCAGCGGACAGGGGGCTGGGGCCAACGTCCTGACTTTC.

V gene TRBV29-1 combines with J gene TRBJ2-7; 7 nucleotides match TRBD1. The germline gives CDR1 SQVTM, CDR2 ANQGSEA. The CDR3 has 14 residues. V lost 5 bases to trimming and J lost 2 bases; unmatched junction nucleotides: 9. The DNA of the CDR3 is TGCAGCGTTCTTTCGGACAGGCAGACCTACGAGCAGTACTTC. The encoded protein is CSVLSDRQTYEQYF.

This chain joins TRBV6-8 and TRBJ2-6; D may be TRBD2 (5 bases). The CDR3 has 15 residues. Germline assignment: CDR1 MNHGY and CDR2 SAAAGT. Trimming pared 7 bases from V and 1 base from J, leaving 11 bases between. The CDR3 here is CASTLGSSGANVLTF. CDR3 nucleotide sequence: TGTGCCAGCACCTTGGGGAGTTCTGGGGCCAACGTCCTGACTTTC.

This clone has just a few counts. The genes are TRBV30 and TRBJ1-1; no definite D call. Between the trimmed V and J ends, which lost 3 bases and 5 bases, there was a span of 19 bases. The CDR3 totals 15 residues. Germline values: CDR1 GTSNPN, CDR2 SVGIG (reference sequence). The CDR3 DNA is TGTGCCTGGAGCAATGCCGACACGGGGTCGACTGAAGCTTTCTTT. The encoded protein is CAWSNADTGSTEAFF.

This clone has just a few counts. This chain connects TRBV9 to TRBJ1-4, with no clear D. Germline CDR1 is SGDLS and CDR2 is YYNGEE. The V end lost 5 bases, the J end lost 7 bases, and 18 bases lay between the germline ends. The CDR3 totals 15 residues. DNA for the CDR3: TGTGCCAGCAGGGGTCAGGAGTTGAGGATTGAAAAACTGTTTTTT. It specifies CASRGQELRIEKLFF.

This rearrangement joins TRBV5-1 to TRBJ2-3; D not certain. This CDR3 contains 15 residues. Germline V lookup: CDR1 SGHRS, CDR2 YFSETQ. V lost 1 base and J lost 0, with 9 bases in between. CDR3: CASSLISSSTDTQYF. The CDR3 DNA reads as TGCGCCAGCAGCTTGATTAGCAGTAGCACAGATACGCAGTATTTT.

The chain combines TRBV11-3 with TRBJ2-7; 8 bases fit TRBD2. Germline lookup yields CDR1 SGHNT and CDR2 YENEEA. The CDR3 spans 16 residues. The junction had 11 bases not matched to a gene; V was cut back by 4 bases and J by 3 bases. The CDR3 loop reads CASSSRVGLALYEQYF. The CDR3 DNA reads TGTGCCAGCAGCTCTAGAGTAGGACTAGCCCTCTACGAGCAGTACTTC.

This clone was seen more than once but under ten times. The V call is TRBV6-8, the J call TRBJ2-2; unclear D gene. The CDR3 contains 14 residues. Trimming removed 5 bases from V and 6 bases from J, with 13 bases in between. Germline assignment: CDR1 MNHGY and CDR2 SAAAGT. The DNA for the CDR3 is TGTGCCAGCAGTGTGACCACGGTGCCCGGGGAGCTGTTTTTT. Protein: CASSVTTVPGELFF.

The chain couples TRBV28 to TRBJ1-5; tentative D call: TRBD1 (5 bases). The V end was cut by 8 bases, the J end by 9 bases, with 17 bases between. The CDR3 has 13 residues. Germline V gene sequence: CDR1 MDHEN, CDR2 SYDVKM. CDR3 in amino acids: CASLNRPPWPQHF. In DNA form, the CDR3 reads TGTGCCAGCCTCAACAGGCCTCCGTGGCCCCAGCATTTT.

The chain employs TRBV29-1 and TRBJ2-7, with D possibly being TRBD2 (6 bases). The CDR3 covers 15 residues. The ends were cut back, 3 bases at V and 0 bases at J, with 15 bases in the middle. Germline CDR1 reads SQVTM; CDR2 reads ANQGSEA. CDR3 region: CSVENQEGSSYEQYF. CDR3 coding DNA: TGCAGCGTTGAGAACCAGGAGGGGAGCTCCTACGAGCAGTACTTC.

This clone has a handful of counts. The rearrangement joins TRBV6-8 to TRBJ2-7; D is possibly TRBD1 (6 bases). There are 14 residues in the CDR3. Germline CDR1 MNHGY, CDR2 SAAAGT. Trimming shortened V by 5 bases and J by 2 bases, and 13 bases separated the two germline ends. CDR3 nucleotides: TGTGCCAGCAGTCATCAGGGGTCCCCCTACGAGCAGTACTTC. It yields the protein CASSHQGSPYEQYF.

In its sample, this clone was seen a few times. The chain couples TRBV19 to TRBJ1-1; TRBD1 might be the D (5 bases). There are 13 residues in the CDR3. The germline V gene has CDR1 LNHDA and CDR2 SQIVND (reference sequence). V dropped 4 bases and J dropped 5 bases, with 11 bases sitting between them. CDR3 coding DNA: TGTGCCAGTAGTACCCAGGGTGGGACTGAAGCTTTCTTT. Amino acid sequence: CASSTQGGTEAFF.

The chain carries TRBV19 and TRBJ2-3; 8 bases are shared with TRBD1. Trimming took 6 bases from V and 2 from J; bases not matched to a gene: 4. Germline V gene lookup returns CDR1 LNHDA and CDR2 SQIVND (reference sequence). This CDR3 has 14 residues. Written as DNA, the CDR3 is TGTGCCAGTAGAAGGACAGGGAACACAGATACGCAGTATTTT. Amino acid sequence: CASRRTGNTDTQYF. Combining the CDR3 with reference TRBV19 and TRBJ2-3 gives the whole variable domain DGGITQSPKYLFRKEGQNVTLSCEQNLNHDAMYWYRQDPGQGLRLIYYSQIVNDFQKGDIAEGYSVSREKKESFPLTVTSAQKNPTAFYLCASRRTGNTDTQYFGPGTRLTVL.

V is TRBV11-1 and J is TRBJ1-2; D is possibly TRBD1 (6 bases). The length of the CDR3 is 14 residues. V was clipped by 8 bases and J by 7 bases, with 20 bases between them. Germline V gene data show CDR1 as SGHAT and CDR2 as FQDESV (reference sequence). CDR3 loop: CASDRGGLSSGYTF. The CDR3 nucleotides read TGTGCCAGCGATAGAGGGGGATTGTCAAGTGGCTACACCTTC.

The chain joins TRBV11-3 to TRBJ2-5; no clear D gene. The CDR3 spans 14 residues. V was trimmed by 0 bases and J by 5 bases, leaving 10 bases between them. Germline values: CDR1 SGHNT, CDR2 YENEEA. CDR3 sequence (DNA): TGTGCCAGCAGCTTAGATGGTACATCTGAGACCCAGTACTTC. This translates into CASSLDGTSETQYF.

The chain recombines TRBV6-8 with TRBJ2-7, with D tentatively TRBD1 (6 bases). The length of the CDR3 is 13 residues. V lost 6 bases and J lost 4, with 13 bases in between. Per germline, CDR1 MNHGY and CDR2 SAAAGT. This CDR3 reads CASRNQGSYEQYF. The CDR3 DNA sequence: TGTGCCAGCAGAAACCAGGGGTCTTACGAGCAGTACTTC.